Below are 21 T cell receptor beta chains sequenced from a single sample in a study of control samples from healthy donors and cancer patients. Data came from immunoSEQ multiplex PCR; TCRdb stores just in-frame clones and leaves some out. The profile shows about 130,000 clones, 85% to 95% of them singletons. The sequencing sample was made of PBMCs. The receptors stem from a man in his sixties with colorectal cancer.

The chain joins TRBV29-1 to TRBJ1-4; D gene ambiguous. The germline V gene encodes CDR1 SQVTM and CDR2 ANQGSEA. Between the trimmed V and J ends, which lost 5 bases and 8 bases, there was a span of 18 bases. The CDR3 contains 14 residues. CDR3 nucleotides: TGCAGCGTTCGGGAAAGAGGGTCTAGGGAAAAACTGTTTTTT. It specifies CSVRERGSREKLFF.

V gene TRBV12-5 combines with J gene TRBJ2-2; D might be TRBD2 (5 bases). CDR1 LGHNT and CDR2 FRNRAP come from the germline V gene. CDR3 length equals 13 residues. V lost 2 bases and J lost 5, with 6 bases in between. The CDR3 spells CASGLRGTGELFF. The CDR3 DNA reads as TGTGCTAGTGGTTTGCGGGGAACCGGGGAGCTGTTTTTT.

This sequence joins TRBV24-1 and TRBJ1-2, with D uncertain. This CDR3 region has 14 residues. Trimming stripped 0 bases from V and 2 bases from J, with 6 bases between. Germline CDR1 and CDR2: KGHDR and SFDVKD. CDR3 DNA: TGTGCCACCAGTGATTTGACAGAGAACTATGGCTACACCTTC. Its protein product is CATSDLTENYGYTF.

The chain uses TRBV2 and TRBJ1-2; the match to TRBD1 covers 8 bases. The J segment lost 6 bases and the V segment lost 7 bases, leaving 16 bases of the junction unmatched. The germline gives CDR1 SNHLY, CDR2 FYNNEI. The CDR3 totals 16 residues. The DNA for the CDR3 is TGTGCCAGCACCCTGGACAGGGTGGGAGTTAGGGATGGCTACACCTTC. It is translated as CASTLDRVGVRDGYTF.

The gene calls are TRBV9 and TRBJ1-1; maybe TRBD1 (6 bases). Germline lookup yields CDR1 SGDLS and CDR2 YYNGEE. This CDR3 has 12 amino acids. V lost 4 bases and J 8 bases, leaving 12 bases between the germline ends. CDR3 nucleotides: TGTGCCAGCAGCCCGCACGACAGGGAAGCTTTCTTT. Protein product: CASSPHDREAFF.

V usage is TRBV29-1 and J usage is TRBJ1-2, with D possibly TRBD1 on 6 matching bases. Trimming stripped 3 bases from V and 4 bases from J, with 6 bases between. The CDR3 contains 11 residues. Germline V gives CDR1 SQVTM, CDR2 ANQGSEA. CDR3 sequence: CSVDRGYGYTF. The CDR3 DNA sequence: TGCAGCGTTGACAGGGGCTATGGCTACACCTTC.

The chain joins TRBV6-5 to TRBJ1-5, with TRBD1 matching over 7 bases. V gave up 0 bases and J gave up 6 bases; unmatched junction bases: 2. The length of the CDR3 is 14 residues. Per germline, CDR1 MNHEY and CDR2 SVGAGI. CDR3 DNA sequence: TGTGCCAGCAGTTACTCGTCAGGGGGTCAGCCCCAGCATTTT. Protein: CASSYSSGGQPQHF.

The rearrangement uses TRBV6-2 or TRBV6-3 and TRBJ2-6; D ambiguous. Germline V gene data show CDR1 as MNHEY and CDR2 as SVGEGT. This CDR3 spans 15 amino acids. Trimming stripped 3 bases from V and 2 bases from J, with 8 bases between. The CDR3 protein is CASSYRFTGANVLTF. The DNA of the CDR3 is TGTGCCAGCAGTTATAGGTTTACTGGGGCCAACGTCCTGACTTTC.

This chain connects TRBV19 to TRBJ2-2; D unclear. CDR3 length: 14 amino acids. V was cut by 3 bases and J by 1 base, with 6 bases left in between. The V gene's germline CDR1 is LNHDA and CDR2 SQIVND (reference sequence). Here the CDR3 reads CASSIPGNTGELFF. Here the CDR3 DNA reads TGTGCCAGTAGTATTCCGGGGAACACCGGGGAGCTGTTTTTT.

The V and J genes are TRBV19 and TRBJ1-2; 10 positions agree with TRBD1. V trimming: 2 bases; J trimming: 7 bases; junction bases outside the gene matches: 7. This CDR3 has 15 residues. Germline V gene data show CDR1 as LNHDA and CDR2 as SQIVND (reference sequence). The CDR3 loop reads CASSIKRQGAAGYTF. CDR3 DNA sequence: TGTGCCAGTAGTATAAAGAGACAGGGGGCTGCTGGCTACACCTTC.

The chain carries TRBV6-1 and TRBJ1-2, with D tentatively TRBD1 (6 bases). The CDR3 has 16 residues. With 2 bases removed from V and 6 bases from J, the gap between germline ends came to 19 bases. The V gene's germline CDR1 is MNHNS and CDR2 SASEGT. DNA of the CDR3: TGTGCCAGCAGTGAAACCCTTACAACGGACAGCGATGGCTACACCTTC. As protein: CASSETLTTDSDGYTF.

This clone showed up just once. The chain carries TRBV25-1 and TRBJ1-1, with D unclear. The CDR3 runs to 18 residues. Trimming took off 0 bases at V and 8 bases at J, with 25 bases between the two ends. CDR1 MGHDK and CDR2 SYGVNS come from the germline V gene. The CDR3 sequence: CASSEYGTGKGRTREAFF. CDR3 DNA sequence: TGTGCCAGCAGTGAATATGGTACGGGAAAGGGTCGAACAAGGGAAGCTTTCTTT.

Only one count was recorded for this clone. This chain links TRBV10-3 with TRBJ2-7; D not resolved. Per germline, CDR1 ENHRY and CDR2 SYGVKD. This CDR3 is built from 13 residues. V dropped 4 bases and J dropped 2 bases, with 9 bases sitting between them. The CDR3 protein is CAISAAEPYEQYF. The CDR3 bases are TGTGCCATCAGTGCCGCAGAGCCCTACGAGCAGTACTTC.

The chain recombines TRBV3-1 (or the pseudogene TRBV3-2) with TRBJ1-2, with 10 bases that match TRBD1. The CDR3 consists of 18 residues. The junction had 10 bases not matched to a gene; V was cut back by 3 bases and J by 0 bases. Germline V gene lookup returns CDR1 LGHDT and CDR2 YNNKEL (reference sequence). CDR3 sequence reads: CASSHGQGDGRANYGYTF. The DNA of the CDR3 is TGTGCCAGCAGCCACGGACAGGGGGATGGTCGGGCTAACTATGGCTACACCTTC.

Here the CDR3 DNA reads TGTGCCAGCAGTGACGCAGGCAATCAGCCCCAGCATTTT. Its protein is CASSDAGNQPQHF. The chain couples TRBV4-2 to TRBJ1-5; D remains unclear. Germline-derived CDR1 and CDR2 are LGHNA and YNFKEQ. Trimming shortened V by 6 bases and J by 2 bases, and 8 bases separated the two germline ends. This CDR3 is built from 13 residues.

The chain combines TRBV30 with TRBJ1-1, with TRBD1 as a possible D gene (6 bases). Per the germline V gene, CDR1 is GTSNPN and CDR2 is SVGIG (reference sequence). V lost 2 bases, J lost 0 bases, and 10 bases lay in between. This CDR3 has 14 residues. DNA for the CDR3: TGTGCCTGGAGTAAGGGGGGGGTGAACACTGAAGCTTTCTTT. This translates into CAWSKGGVNTEAFF.

This sequence joins TRBV9 and TRBJ2-7, with unresolved D. The length of the CDR3 is 14 residues. CDR1 SGDLS and CDR2 YYNGEE come from the germline V gene. V lost 4 bases and J lost 2, with 13 bases in between. The CDR3 DNA sequence: TGTGCCAGCAGCATCGTGGACGGTACCTACGAGCAGTACTTC. This encodes CASSIVDGTYEQYF.

The CDR3 coding sequence is TGTGCCAGCTCCCTCGACTTCCCTAATGAAAAACTGTTTTTT. This sequence encodes CASSLDFPNEKLFF. The chain is built from TRBV28 and TRBJ1-4; D gene unclear. CDR3 length equals 14 residues. Per germline, CDR1 MDHEN and CDR2 SYDVKM. The V end was cut by 8 bases, the J end by 3 bases, with 13 bases between. The whole variable domain, filled in from reference TRBV28 and TRBJ1-4, reads DVKVTQSSRYLVKRTGEKVFLECVQDMDHENMFWYRQDPGLGLRLIYFSYDVKMKEKGDIPEGYSVSREKKERFSLILESASTNQTSMYLCASSLDFPNEKLFFGSGTQLSVL.

The J gene is TRBJ2-1, the V gene TRBV9; no firm D call. There are 15 residues in the CDR3. The V gene lost 2 bases and the J gene lost 6 bases, with 15 bases spanning the gap. Germline lookup yields CDR1 SGDLS and CDR2 YYNGEE. DNA for the CDR3: TGTGCCAGCAGCGTTAGTTCCACTATGGGCAATGAGCAGTTCTTC. Its protein product is CASSVSSTMGNEQFF.

V is TRBV9 and J is TRBJ2-7; 8 bases agree with TRBD1. Germline CDR1 and CDR2: SGDLS and YYNGEE. The CDR3 consists of 16 residues. Losses at the gene ends were 4 bases for V and 0 bases for J; bases not matched to a gene: 9. The chain's CDR3 is CASSPQIRGLSYEQYF. As DNA, the CDR3 is TGTGCCAGCAGCCCACAAATCAGGGGGCTCTCCTACGAGCAGTACTTC.

This chain uses TRBV1 with TRBJ2-1; the table assigns TRBD2, which was not confirmed against the DNA. TRBV1 is a recognized pseudogene. The CDR3 is made up of 17 amino acids. CDR3 nucleotide sequence: TGCACCAGCAGCCACCAAGGAGCGGGGGTGTCCTACAATGAGCAGTTCTTC. Translated: CTSSHQGAGVSYNEQFF.